The clone carrying this T cell receptor (beta chain) was counted a single time. Its target is unknown. The authors sequenced TCR beta from blood CD8+ and CD4+ T cells. Healthy donors constituted the controls, which were matched for age and sex. FACS enriched CD8+ TEMRA cells, while bulk CD8+ and CD4+ were negatively isolated. The data originate from a study of CD8 T cells in Susac syndrome. Study-level findings and limits: As acknowledged by the study, its TCR sequencing and HLA analysis included a relatively small number of individuals.

The CDR3 is 17 residues long. Germline CDR1 and CDR2: MGHRA and YSYEKL. V was pared by 4 bases and J by 3 bases, with 9 bases of the junction left unmatched. Random hexamers served to reverse transcribe roughly 0.5 to 1 ug RNA. TCRdb re-analysed the immunoSEQ multiplex PCR reads in MiXCR, keeping a single row per CDR3 protein. Of under 200,000 distinct CDR3 sequences in the sample, 85% to 95% are singletons; the top ten hold 0.1%. The source of this sequence is a human donor in good health. Sequencing was done on a sample of CD4+ T cells from PBMCs. The chain combines TRBV4-1 with TRBJ2-1; 10 bases are a match to TRBD1. As DNA, the CDR3 is TGCGCCAGCAGCCGTCCCCAGGGGACAGGGGACTACAATGAGCAGTTCTTC. This gives the protein CASSRPQGTGDYNEQFF.